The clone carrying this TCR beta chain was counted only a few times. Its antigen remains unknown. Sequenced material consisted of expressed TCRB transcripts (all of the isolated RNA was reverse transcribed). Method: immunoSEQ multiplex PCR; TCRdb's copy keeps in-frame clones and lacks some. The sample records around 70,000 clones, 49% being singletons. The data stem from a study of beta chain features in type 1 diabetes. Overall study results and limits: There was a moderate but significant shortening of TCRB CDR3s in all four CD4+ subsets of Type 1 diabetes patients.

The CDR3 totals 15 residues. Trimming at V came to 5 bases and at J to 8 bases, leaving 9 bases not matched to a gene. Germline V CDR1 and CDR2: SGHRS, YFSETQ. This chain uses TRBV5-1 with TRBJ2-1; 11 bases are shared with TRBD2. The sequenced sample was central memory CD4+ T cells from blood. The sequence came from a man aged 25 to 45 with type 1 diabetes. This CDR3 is CASRGTSGAQDEQFF. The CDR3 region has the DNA TGCGCCAGCAGGGGGACTAGCGGAGCCCAGGATGAGCAGTTCTTC.